A single sample is the source of the 25 T cell receptor beta chains below, sequenced in a study of control samples from healthy donors and cancer patients. Measured with immunoSEQ multiplex PCR; TCRdb has only the in-frame clones, and not every one. Of 100,000 to 150,000 clones in the sample, around 90% were seen once. Sequenced sample: blood. Receptors originate from a man younger than 35 in good health.

The chain carries TRBV11-2 and TRBJ2-1; D is ambiguous. CDR1 and CDR2 from the germline V gene are SGHAT and FQNNGV. The V end was cut by 0 bases, the J end by 2 bases, with 14 bases between. CDR3 length: 17 amino acids. The CDR3 DNA is TGTGCCAGCAGCTTAGATCAGGCTTTGGGTACCTACAATGAGCAGTTCTTC. It specifies CASSLDQALGTYNEQFF.

The rearrangement uses TRBV4-3 and TRBJ2-5, with a weak D call TRBD1 (5 bases). The CDR3 consists of 15 residues. V shed 0 bases and J shed 2 bases, with 10 bases lying between them. Germline V gene sequence: CDR1 LGHNA, CDR2 YSLEER. CDR3 amino acids: CASSQDPGNQETQYF. DNA for the CDR3: TGCGCCAGCAGCCAAGATCCAGGGAATCAAGAGACCCAGTACTTC.

The V gene is TRBV7-7, the J gene TRBJ2-5; TRBD2 matches 16 bases. The CDR3 runs 20 residues. Trimming at V came to 2 bases and at J to 2 bases, leaving 11 bases not matched to a gene. The germline V gene encodes CDR1 SSHAT and CDR2 FNYEAQ (reference sequence). The chain's CDR3 is CASSLNVAGLAGGPQETQYF. The CDR3 nucleotides are TGTGCCAGCAGCTTAAATGTGGCGGGACTAGCGGGGGGGCCACAAGAGACCCAGTACTTC.

The V and J genes are TRBV11-2 and TRBJ1-1; D is unclear. Germline lookup yields CDR1 SGHAT and CDR2 FQNNGV. With 2 bases removed from V and 3 bases from J, the gap between germline ends came to 7 bases. The CDR3 is made up of 13 amino acids. CDR3 sequence: CASSLTGYTEAFF. The CDR3 nucleotides read TGTGCCAGCAGCTTAACTGGGTACACTGAAGCTTTCTTT.

The rearrangement joins TRBV5-1 to TRBJ1-1; D unclear. The V end was cut by 2 bases, the J end by 6 bases, with 11 bases between. Germline V lookup: CDR1 SGHRS, CDR2 YFSETQ. The CDR3 is 13 residues long. The CDR3 nucleotides are TGCGCCAGCAGCTTTGAAGGGAATCCTGAAGCTTTCTTT. Its translation is CASSFEGNPEAFF. The full variable domain, completed using reference TRBV5-1 and TRBJ1-1, is KAGVTQTPRYLIKTRGQQVTLSCSPISGHRSVSWYQQTPGQGLQFLFEYFSETQRNKGNFPGRFSGRQFSNSRSEMNVSTLELGDSALYLCASSFEGNPEAFFGQGTRLTVV.

The chain carries TRBV10-3 and TRBJ1-5; no clear D. V was trimmed by 3 bases and J by 2 bases, leaving 11 bases between them. The CDR3 is 15 residues long. CDR1 is ENHRY and CDR2 is SYGVKD in the germline V gene. The CDR3 DNA reads TGTGCCATCAGTGAACTAGGAATAGGCAATCAGCCCCAGCATTTT. As protein: CAISELGIGNQPQHF.

J is TRBJ2-5 and V is TRBV9, with 11 positions matching TRBD2. This CDR3 contains 15 residues. The V gene end was trimmed by 2 bases and the J gene end by 7 bases; junction bases not matched to a gene: 7. CDR1 is SGDLS, CDR2 YYNGEE, per germline. CDR3 nucleotides: TGTGCCAGCAGCGTGACTAGCGGGGTTGAAGCGACCCAGTACTTC. Its protein product is CASSVTSGVEATQYF.

The genes are TRBV2 and TRBJ2-7, with 9 bases lining up with TRBD1. CDR3 length: 14 amino acids. Germline V CDR1 and CDR2: SNHLY, FYNNEI. V gave up 1 base and J gave up 2 bases; unmatched junction bases: 0. CDR3 DNA sequence: TGTGCCAGCAGTGAAGGGACAGGGGCCTACGAGCAGTACTTC. It is translated as CASSEGTGAYEQYF.

The V and J genes are TRBV6-5 and TRBJ1-6; 9 nucleotides align to TRBD1. The CDR3 has 16 residues. CDR1 MNHEY and CDR2 SVGAGI come from the germline V gene. Losses at the gene ends were 1 base for V and 9 bases for J; bases not matched to a gene: 7. DNA of the CDR3: TGTGCCAGCAGTTACTACCGGGACAGGGATGTTTCACCCCTCCACTTT. This translates into CASSYYRDRDVSPLHF.

The chain employs TRBV7-9 and TRBJ2-7, with TRBD2 identical over 8 bases. Germline trimming cut 2 bases from V and 7 bases from J; bases unmatched to any gene: 4. CDR3 length: 13 residues. Germline CDR1 SEHNR, CDR2 FQNEAQ (reference sequence). The CDR3, as DNA: TGTGCCAGCAGCTTATACGCTAGCGGGGAGCAGTACTTC. Translating gives CASSLYASGEQYF.

The chain uses TRBV11-2 and TRBJ2-7; 10 bases map to TRBD1. The CDR3 contains 16 residues. Germline V CDR1 and CDR2: SGHAT, FQNNGV. The V gene end was trimmed by 6 bases and the J gene end by 4 bases; junction bases not matched to a gene: 12. The CDR3 nucleotides read TGTGCCAGCAGGTCCGGGACAGGGGAAGTGGGGTACGAGCAGTACTTC. It translates to CASRSGTGEVGYEQYF.

The J gene is TRBJ1-1, the V gene TRBV7-2; 9 positions agree with TRBD1. After removal of 5 bases from V and 2 bases from J, the junction contained 3 bases not matched to a gene. This CDR3 region has 14 residues. Per the germline V gene, CDR1 is SGHTA and CDR2 is FQGNSA. The CDR3 DNA reads as TGTGCCAGCAGCCCGGACAGGGGCAACACTGAAGCTTTCTTT. It yields the protein CASSPDRGNTEAFF. The whole variable domain, filled in from reference TRBV7-2 and TRBJ1-1, reads GAGVSQSPSNKVTEKGKDVELRCDPISGHTALYWYRQSLGQGLEFLIYFQGNSAPDKSGLPSDRFSAERTGGSVSTLTIQRTQQEDSAVYLCASSPDRGNTEAFFGQGTRLTVV.

The gene calls are TRBV18 and TRBJ2-7; 9 nucleotides agree with TRBD1. CDR1 and CDR2 from the germline V gene are KGHSH and LQKENI. The CDR3 runs 15 residues. Unmatched junction bases numbered 7, after V lost 4 bases and J lost 3 bases. CDR3 amino acids: CASSLEGTGLYEQYF. The CDR3 region has the DNA TGTGCCAGCTCACTTGAGGGGACAGGGCTCTACGAGCAGTACTTC.

CDR3 residues: CASSPLAGGPPTDTQYF. The CDR3 DNA is TGTGCCAGCAGTCCTTTAGCGGGGGGCCCCCCCACAGATACGCAGTATTTT. V usage is TRBV28 and J usage is TRBJ2-3; TRBD2 matches 10 bases. The V gene end was trimmed by 5 bases and the J gene end by 2 bases; junction bases not matched to a gene: 10. Germline CDR1 is MDHEN and CDR2 is SYDVKM. The CDR3 runs to 17 residues.

This sequence joins TRBV27 and TRBJ2-1; 13 bases align to TRBD2. This CDR3 contains 15 residues. V was pared by 4 bases and J by 6 bases, with 3 bases of the junction left unmatched. Looked up from germline, CDR1 is MNHEY and CDR2 is SMNVEV (reference sequence). The CDR3 here is CASSSRTSGSNEQFF. CDR3 bases: TGTGCCAGCAGTTCCCGGACTAGCGGGAGCAATGAGCAGTTCTTC.

This rearrangement joins TRBV4-1 to TRBJ2-1; D is unclear. Per the germline V gene, CDR1 is MGHRA and CDR2 is YSYEKL. V gave up 1 base and J gave up 10 bases, with 11 bases separating them. The CDR3 is 13 residues long. The CDR3 nucleotides read TGCGCCAGCAGCCAAGCCCCTTTCCAAGAGCAGTTCTTC. This translates into CASSQAPFQEQFF.

V usage is TRBV5-4 and J usage is TRBJ2-1; TRBD2 aligns across 10 bases. The CDR3 contains 15 residues. V lost 0 bases, J lost 4 bases, and 1 base stayed unmatched. The V gene's germline CDR1 is SGHNT and CDR2 YYREEE (reference sequence). CDR3 protein: CASSLGLAGYNEQFF. The DNA of the CDR3 is TGTGCCAGCAGCTTGGGACTAGCGGGTTACAATGAGCAGTTCTTC.

The chain recombines TRBV9 with TRBJ2-7; D not certain. Germline V gene data show CDR1 as SGDLS and CDR2 as YYNGEE. This CDR3 has 13 residues. V was pared by 3 bases and J by 6 bases, with 13 bases between. This CDR3 reads CASSETGWGEQYV. In DNA, the CDR3 is TGTGCCAGCAGCGAGACTGGATGGGGCGAGCAGTACGTC.

J is TRBJ2-1 and V is TRBV29-1; TRBD1 matches 9 bases. V lost 6 bases to trimming and J lost 16 bases; unmatched junction nucleotides: 10. The CDR3 spans 11 residues. Per germline, CDR1 SQVTM and CDR2 ANQGSEA. CDR3 in amino acids: CSVLWTGALFF. CDR3 bases: TGCAGCGTGTTATGGACAGGGGCATTATTCTTC.

The chain combines TRBV5-1 with TRBJ1-1; D is possibly TRBD1 (5 bases). Trimming took off 2 bases at V and 0 bases at J, with 11 bases between the two ends. Germline assignment: CDR1 SGHRS and CDR2 YFSETQ. The CDR3 contains 15 residues. As DNA, the CDR3 is TGCGCCAGCAGCTTAACCGGGACTTTGAACACTGAAGCTTTCTTT. Translating gives CASSLTGTLNTEAFF.

The V and J genes are TRBV9 and TRBJ2-1, with TRBD2 matching over 7 bases. This CDR3 contains 16 residues. The ends lost 5 bases at V and 3 bases at J; junction bases unmatched: 11. CDR1 and CDR2 (germline): SGDLS, YYNGEE. CDR3 sequence: CASSPGLSGVYNEQFF. As DNA, the CDR3 is TGTGCCAGCAGTCCCGGACTAAGCGGGGTCTACAATGAGCAGTTCTTC.

The J gene is TRBJ1-6, the V gene TRBV27, with no clear D. Germline V CDR1 and CDR2: MNHEY, SMNVEV (reference sequence). The length of the CDR3 is 14 residues. The V end was cut by 6 bases, the J end by 7 bases, with 13 bases between. CDR3 sequence: CASSKGIRNSPLHF. CDR3 nucleotides: TGTGCCAGCAGCAAAGGGATTCGGAATTCACCCCTCCACTTT.

The chain uses TRBV7-2 and TRBJ1-2, with D uncertain. CDR1 is SGHTA and CDR2 is FQGNSA in the germline V gene. The CDR3 covers 13 residues. The V end lost 5 bases, the J end lost 3 bases, and 10 bases lay between the germline ends. CDR3 DNA: TGTGCCAGCAGCCAACAATCCGACTATGGCTACACCTTC. Amino acids: CASSQQSDYGYTF.

The V call is TRBV24-1, the J call TRBJ1-5; D is possibly TRBD1 (5 bases). CDR3 length equals 15 residues. The V and J ends lost 2 bases and 4 bases respectively, with 11 bases between them. CDR1 and CDR2 from the germline V gene are KGHDR and SFDVKD. CDR3 DNA: TGTGCCACCAGTGATTGGAGACAGTCGAATCAGCCCCAGCATTTT. It translates to CATSDWRQSNQPQHF.

J is TRBJ1-6 and V is TRBV24-1, with TRBD1 as a possible D gene (6 bases). V dropped 0 bases and J dropped 18 bases, with 11 bases sitting between them. The germline V gene encodes CDR1 KGHDR and CDR2 SFDVKD. The CDR3 has 12 residues. CDR3 sequence: CATSDLGGQNHF. CDR3 sequence (DNA): TGTGCCACCAGTGATTTGGGGGGACAAAACCACTTT.